These T cell receptor beta chains were read from a single sample in a study of identifying expanded T cells in peripheral blood. The repertoire was sequenced with immunoSEQ multiplex PCR; TCRdb's copy has only in-frame clones and lacks some. The table lists 60,000 to 65,000 clones, roughly four fifths of them singletons. Sequenced sample: blood. The receptors were gathered from a person aged 18-70 years in good health. The CDR3 runs from the conserved cysteine through the conserved F or W. A D gene is named only where the DNA matches it firmly. Not every row has a clone size; where given, it reads once, few, many or a size class.

>TRBJ1-1|-|once|TRBV15
CATSSSGWRGEAFF
TGTGCCACCAGCAGTTCCGGATGGCGGGGTGAAGCTTTCTTT
>TRBJ2-4|-|-|TRBV14
CASSRRGAKNIQYF
TGTGCCAGCAGTAGACGGGGGGCCAAAAACATTCAGTACTTC
>TRBJ2-7|-|-|TRBV7-9
CASSKNYEQYF
TGTGCCAGCAGCAAGAACTACGAGCAGTACTTC
>TRBJ1-1|-|-|TRBV4-3
CASSQSGAGTFAEAFF
TGCGCCAGCAGCCAAAGTGGAGCCGGGACCTTTGCTGAAGCTTTCTTT
>TRBJ2-4|TRBD1|-|TRBV6-1
CASSEAQGVAKNIQYF
TGTGCCAGCAGTGAAGCACAGGGGGTGGCCAAAAACATTCAGTACTTC
>TRBJ2-1|TRBD2|-|TRBV6-1
CASDTGAGGANEQFF
TGTGCCAGCGACACAGGGGCGGGGGGGGCCAATGAGCAGTTCTTC
>TRBJ1-2|TRBD1|-|TRBV29-1
CSVEYNRGGYTF
TGCAGCGTTGAATACAACAGGGGTGGCTACACCTTC
>TRBJ2-3|TRBD1|-|TRBV14
CASSQGGRGQADTQYF
TGTGCCAGCAGCCAGGGCGGCCGGGGACAGGCAGATACGCAGTATTTT
>TRBJ2-2|TRBD1|-|TRBV23-1
CASSQGAGGGGTGELFF
TGCGCCAGCAGCCAAGGCGCAGGGGGCGGTGGAACCGGGGAGCTGTTTTTT
>TRBJ1-3|-|-|TRBV11-2
CASSSLSGNTIYF
TGTGCCAGCAGCTCCTTATCTGGAAACACCATATATTTT
>TRBJ2-2|-|-|TRBV5-6
CASSLQGFGELFF
TGTGCCAGCAGCCTCCAGGGGTTCGGGGAGCTGTTTTTT
>TRBJ1-4|TRBD1|-|TRBV5-1
CANGQGREKLFF
TGCGCCAACGGACAGGGGAGAGAAAAACTGTTTTTT
>TRBJ2-5|TRBD1|-|TRBV11-2
CASGQGETQYF
TGTGCCAGCGGACAGGGGGAGACCCAGTACTTC
>TRBJ1-2|-|-|TRBV18
CASSPADNYGYTF
TGTGCCAGCTCACCAGCAGATAACTATGGCTACACCTTC
>TRBJ1-1|-|-|TRBV15
CATSREGQARGTEAFF
TGTGCCACCAGCAGAGAGGGGCAGGCGAGGGGCACTGAAGCTTTCTTT